Listed below are T cell receptor beta chains from one sample, sequenced in a study of cytomegalovirus exposure and HLA in healthy donors. Sequencing was performed with immunoSEQ multiplex PCR; in TCRdb, only in-frame clones are kept and a portion is missing. The table lists under 150,000 clones. The sample taken for sequencing was PBMCs. These receptors were obtained from a man aged 35-49 years in good health and CMV-seronegative. The CDR3 runs from the conserved cysteine through the conserved F or W. D genes are given only for firm matches.

d_call | j_call | cdr3_length | v_call | cdr3_nt | cdr3_aa
- | TRBJ2-7 | 15 | TRBV5-7 | TGTGCCAGCAGCTTGGTATTGTCAGAAACCTACGAGCAGTACTTC | CASSLVLSETYEQYF
TRBD1 | TRBJ1-1 | 15 | TRBV18 | TGTGCCAGCTCACCGGGACAGGGTATCTCCACTGAAGCTTTCTTT | CASSPGQGISTEAFF
TRBD1 | TRBJ1-6 | 13 | TRBV6-5 | TGTGCCAGCAGATGGGGACAGATTTCACCCCTCCACTTT | CASRWGQISPLHF
TRBD1 | TRBJ2-6 | 18 | TRBV7-9 | TGTGCCAGCAGCTTAGCTGCCGGGACAGGGACTGGGGCCAACGTCCTGACTTTC | CASSLAAGTGTGANVLTF
- | TRBJ2-1 | 16 | TRBV13 | TGTGCCAGCAGCTTAGGCCCGGGAAGCTCCTACAATGAGCAGTTCTTC | CASSLGPGSSYNEQFF
TRBD1 | TRBJ2-1 | 21 | TRBV10-1 | TGCGCCAGCAGTGACCCCCAGTGGGACAGAGCTCGTAAAAGCTCCTACAATGAGCAGTTCTTC | CASSDPQWDRARKSSYNEQFF
- | TRBJ1-1 | 12 | TRBV6-5 | TGTGCCAGCAGCCCGCAGGGTGTTGAAGCTTTCTTT | CASSPQGVEAFF
- | TRBJ1-4 | 15 | TRBV28 | TGTGCCAGCAGCTTTGCTAGGGGGAGGGGTGAAAAACTGTTTTTT | CASSFARGRGEKLFF
- | TRBJ1-3 | 16 | TRBV6-6 | TGTGCCAGCCTTAGGGGAGGCAGAGGCCTTGGAAACACCATATATTTT | CASLRGGRGLGNTIYF
- | TRBJ1-1 | 13 | TRBV19 | TGTGCCAGTAGCCGGAGTCGGGGCACTGAAGCTTTCTTT | CASSRSRGTEAFF
TRBD2 | TRBJ2-3 | 15 | TRBV7-9 | TGTGCCAGCAGCAGTCCGGGACTAGCGGGGGCTCGAGAGTATTTT | CASSSPGLAGAREYF
TRBD1 | TRBJ2-3 | 16 | TRBV9 | TGTGCCAGCAGTCCAACCGGGACAGGGGGCACAGATACGCAGTATTTT | CASSPTGTGGTDTQYF
TRBD1 | TRBJ2-7 | 12 | TRBV7-2 | TGTGCCAGCCGCCGACAGGGATACGAGCAGTACTTC | CASRRQGYEQYF
- | TRBJ2-7 | 14 | TRBV7-9 | TGTGCCAGCAGCTTAAGCCGTACCAATTACGAGCAGTACTTC | CASSLSRTNYEQYF
TRBD1 | TRBJ1-3 | 15 | TRBV6-1 | TGTGCCAGCTTCCTTGACAGGGTCACTGGAAACACCATATATTTT | CASFLDRVTGNTIYF
- | TRBJ1-2 | 14 | TRBV27 | TGTGCCAGCGGGTCCTTAGGGGCGGTCTATGGCTACACCTTC | CASGSLGAVYGYTF
TRBD2 | TRBJ2-7 | 16 | TRBV4-3 | TGCGCCAGCAGCTGGGGACTAGCGGGGGCCACGGACGAGCAGTACTTC | CASSWGLAGATDEQYF
- | TRBJ1-3 | 14 | TRBV19 | TGTGCCAGTACCTTGGGGGGGGCTGGAAACACCATATATTTT | CASTLGGAGNTIYF
- | TRBJ2-5 | 15 | TRBV18 | TGTGCCAGCTCAGGATTACAGGGATACGAAGAGACCCAGTACTTC | CASSGLQGYEETQYF
- | TRBJ1-6 | 15 | TRBV11-2 | TGTGCCAGCAGCTTAGCCCGCGGGGGTGGTTCACCCCTCCACTTT | CASSLARGGGSPLHF
TRBD1 | TRBJ1-4 | 15 | TRBV5-1 | TGCGCCAGCAGCCTGGGACAGAGCCTGGATGAAAAACTGTTTTTT | CASSLGQSLDEKLFF
- | TRBJ2-7 | 11 | TRBV6-1 | TGTGCCAGCAATAGGGGATACGAGCAGTACTTC | CASNRGYEQYF
TRBD1 | TRBJ1-5 | 16 | TRBV9 | TGTGCCAGCAGCGGCGGACAGGGGGCGGGCAATCAGCCCCAGCATTTT | CASSGGQGAGNQPQHF
- | TRBJ2-2 | 16 | TRBV12-5 | TGTGCTAGTGGACCGACTCTCAAGGGGCCCACCGGGGAGCTGTTTTTT | CASGPTLKGPTGELFF
- | TRBJ1-6 | 12 | TRBV19 | TGTGCCAGTAGTGTGCCAGGGTCACCCCTCCACTTT | CASSVPGSPLHF
- | TRBJ2-7 | 12 | TRBV7-2 | TGTGCCAGCAGCTTACCGGGTTACGAGCAGTACTTC | CASSLPGYEQYF
- | TRBJ1-5 | 17 | TRBV9 | TGTGCCAGCAGCGAGGGGGGCGGGGGGTATAGCAATCAGCCCCAGCATTTT | CASSEGGGGYSNQPQHF
TRBD1 | TRBJ1-2 | 11 | TRBV5-6 | TGTGCCAGCAGTCTCCGGGGACAGGGGATCTTC | CASSLRGQGIF
TRBD2 | TRBJ2-5 | 14 | TRBV4-1 | TGCGCCAGCAGCCAAATACTAGCGCGAGAGACCCAGTACTTC | CASSQILARETQYF
- | TRBJ1-1 | 15 | TRBV6-5 | TGTGCCAGCAGTTACTCGGGCAGCATGAACACTGAAGCTTTCTTT | CASSYSGSMNTEAFF
- | TRBJ1-3 | 15 | TRBV27 | TGTGCCAGCAGTTTAAGGCAGGACTCTGGAAACACCATATATTTT | CASSLRQDSGNTIYF
- | TRBJ1-5 | 12 | TRBV27 | TGTGCCAGTGCTACAGGGTATCAGCCCCAGCATTTT | CASATGYQPQHF
- | TRBJ2-7 | 14 | TRBV7-9 | TGTGCCAGCAGCTTAACCTTGAGGGCTTACGAGCAGTACTTC | CASSLTLRAYEQYF